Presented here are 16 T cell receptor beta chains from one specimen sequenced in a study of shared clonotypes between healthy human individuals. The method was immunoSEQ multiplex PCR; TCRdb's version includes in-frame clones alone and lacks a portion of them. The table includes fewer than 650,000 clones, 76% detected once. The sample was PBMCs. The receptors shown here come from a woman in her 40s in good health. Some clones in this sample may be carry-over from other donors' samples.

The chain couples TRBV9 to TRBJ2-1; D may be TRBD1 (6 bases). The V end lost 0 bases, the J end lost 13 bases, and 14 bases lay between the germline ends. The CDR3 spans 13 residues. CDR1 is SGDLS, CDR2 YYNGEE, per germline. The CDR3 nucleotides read TGTGCCAGCAGCGTAGCCCCAGGACAGTTCCAGTTCTTC. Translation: CASSVAPGQFQFF.

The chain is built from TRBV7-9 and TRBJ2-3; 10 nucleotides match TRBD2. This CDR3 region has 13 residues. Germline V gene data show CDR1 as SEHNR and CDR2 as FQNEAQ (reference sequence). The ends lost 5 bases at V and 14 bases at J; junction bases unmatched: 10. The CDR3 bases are TGTGCCAGCAGCCTCGTGGGACTAGCGTTTTCGTATTTT. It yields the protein CASSLVGLAFSYF.

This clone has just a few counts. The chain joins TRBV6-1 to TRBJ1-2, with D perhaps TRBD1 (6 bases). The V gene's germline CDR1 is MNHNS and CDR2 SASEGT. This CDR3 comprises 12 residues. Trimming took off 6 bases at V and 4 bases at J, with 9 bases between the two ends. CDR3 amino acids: CASSGDIYGYTF. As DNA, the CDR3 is TGTGCCAGCAGCGGGGACATCTATGGCTACACCTTC.

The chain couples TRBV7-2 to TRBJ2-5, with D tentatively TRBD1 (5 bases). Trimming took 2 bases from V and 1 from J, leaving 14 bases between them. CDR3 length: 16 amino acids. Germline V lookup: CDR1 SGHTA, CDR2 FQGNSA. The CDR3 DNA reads TGTGCCAGCAGCTTATGGGGCACCCTTGCCCAAGAGACCCAGTACTTC. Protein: CASSLWGTLAQETQYF.

CDR3 in amino acids: CASSMYRGNTEAFF. Here the CDR3 DNA reads TGTGCCAGCAGCATGTACAGGGGGAACACTGAAGCTTTCTTT. V usage is TRBV5-4 and J usage is TRBJ1-1; 7 nucleotides align to TRBD1. The germline CDR1 and CDR2 sequences are SGHNT and YYREEE (reference sequence). The CDR3 runs to 14 residues. J gave up 1 base and V 4 bases, and 4 bases lay outside the gene matches.

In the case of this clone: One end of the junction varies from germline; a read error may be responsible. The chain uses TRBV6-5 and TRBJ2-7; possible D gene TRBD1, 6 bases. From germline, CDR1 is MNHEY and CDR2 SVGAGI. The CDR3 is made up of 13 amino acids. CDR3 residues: CASNYRATYEQYF. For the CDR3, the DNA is TGTGCCAGCAATTACAGGGCCACCTACGAGCAGTACTTC.

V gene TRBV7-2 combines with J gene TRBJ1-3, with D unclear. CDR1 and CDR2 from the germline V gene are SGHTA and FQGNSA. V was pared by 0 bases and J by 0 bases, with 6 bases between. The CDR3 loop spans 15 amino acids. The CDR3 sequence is CASSLAIASGNTIYF. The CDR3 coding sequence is TGTGCCAGCAGCTTAGCGATAGCCTCTGGAAACACCATATATTTT.

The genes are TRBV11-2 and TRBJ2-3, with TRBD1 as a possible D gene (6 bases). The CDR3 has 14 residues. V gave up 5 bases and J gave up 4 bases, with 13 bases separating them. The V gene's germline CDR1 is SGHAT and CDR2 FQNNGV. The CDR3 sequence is CASSPTRGADTQYF. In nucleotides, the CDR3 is TGTGCCAGCAGCCCTACCAGGGGAGCAGATACGCAGTATTTT.

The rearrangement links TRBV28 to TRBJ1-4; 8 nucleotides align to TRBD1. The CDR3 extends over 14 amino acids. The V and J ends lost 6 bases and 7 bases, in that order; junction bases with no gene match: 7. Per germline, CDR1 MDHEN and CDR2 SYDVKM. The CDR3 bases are TGTGCCAGCAGCCCAGGGGGCAACATTGAAAAACTGTTTTTT. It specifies CASSPGGNIEKLFF. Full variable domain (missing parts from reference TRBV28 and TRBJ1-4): DVKVTQSSRYLVKRTGEKVFLECVQDMDHENMFWYRQDPGLGLRLIYFSYDVKMKEKGDIPEGYSVSREKKERFSLILESASTNQTSMYLCASSPGGNIEKLFFGSGTQLSVL.

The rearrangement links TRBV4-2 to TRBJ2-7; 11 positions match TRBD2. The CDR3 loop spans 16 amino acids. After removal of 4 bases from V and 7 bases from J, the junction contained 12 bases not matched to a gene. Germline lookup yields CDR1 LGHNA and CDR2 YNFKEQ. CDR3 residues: CASSPNQASGRYEQYF. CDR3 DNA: TGTGCCAGCAGCCCAAACCAGGCTAGCGGGAGGTATGAGCAGTACTTC.

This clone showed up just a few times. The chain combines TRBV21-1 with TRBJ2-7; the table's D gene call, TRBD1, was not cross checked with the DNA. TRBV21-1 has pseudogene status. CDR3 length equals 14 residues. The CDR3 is CASSDRDKSYEQYF. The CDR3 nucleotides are TGTGCCAGCAGCGACCGGGACAAATCCTACGAGCAGTACTTC.

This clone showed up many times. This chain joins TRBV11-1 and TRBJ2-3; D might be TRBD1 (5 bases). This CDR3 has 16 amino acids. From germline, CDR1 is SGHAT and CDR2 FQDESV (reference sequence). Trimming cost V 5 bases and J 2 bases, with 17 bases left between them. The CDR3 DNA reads TGTGCCAGCAGCCAAAGGGCCAGGGCAGACACAGATACGCAGTATTTT. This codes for CASSQRARADTDTQYF.

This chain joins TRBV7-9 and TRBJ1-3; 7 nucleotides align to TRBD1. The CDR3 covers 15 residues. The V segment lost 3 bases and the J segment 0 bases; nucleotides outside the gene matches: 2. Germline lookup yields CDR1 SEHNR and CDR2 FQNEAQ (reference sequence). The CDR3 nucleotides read TGTGCCAGCAGCTTCGACAGGGACTCTGGAAACACCATATATTTT. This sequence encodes CASSFDRDSGNTIYF.

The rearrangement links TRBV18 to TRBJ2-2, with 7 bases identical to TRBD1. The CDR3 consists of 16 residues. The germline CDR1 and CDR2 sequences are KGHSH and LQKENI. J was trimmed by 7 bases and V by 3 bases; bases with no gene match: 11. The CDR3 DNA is TGTGCCAGCTCACCCCAGTCCACAGGGGTAGGCGGGGAGCTGTTTTTT. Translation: CASSPQSTGVGGELFF.

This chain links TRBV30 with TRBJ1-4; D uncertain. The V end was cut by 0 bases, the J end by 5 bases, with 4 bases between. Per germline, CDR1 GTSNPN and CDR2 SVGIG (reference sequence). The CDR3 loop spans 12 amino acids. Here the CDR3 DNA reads TGTGCCTGGAGTGTAACCAATGAAAAACTGTTTTTT. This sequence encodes CAWSVTNEKLFF.

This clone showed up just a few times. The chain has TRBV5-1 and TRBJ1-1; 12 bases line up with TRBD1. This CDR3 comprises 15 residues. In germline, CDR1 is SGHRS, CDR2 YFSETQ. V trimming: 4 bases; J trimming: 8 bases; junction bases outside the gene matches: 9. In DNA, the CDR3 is TGCGCCAGCAGCATACCGGGACAGGGGGCGGGAGAAGCTTTCTTT. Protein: CASSIPGQGAGEAFF.